The present TCR beta chain was sequenced within a study of blood T cell repertoires in COVID-19. For the study at large: Samples taken during acute and convalescent COVID-19 were collected in the United States, Italy and Spain.

Germline values: CDR1 WNHNN, CDR2 SYGVQD (reference sequence). The CDR3 loop spans 17 amino acids. Trimming at V came to 3 bases and at J to 0 bases, leaving 3 bases not matched to a gene. Method: immunoSEQ multiplex PCR; TCRdb's copy keeps in-frame clones and lacks some. Altogether about 220,000 clones are present, 84% being singletons, with the ten largest covering 2% to 2.5%. Sequencing was done on a sample of peripheral blood. The sequence was obtained from a man aged 40-50 years who had recovered from COVID-19. The chain recombines TRBV10-1 with TRBJ1-4, with TRBD1 identical over 11 bases. The CDR3 DNA follows: TGCGCCAGCAGTGAAGGGACAGGGGGACCAACTAATGAAAAACTGTTTTTT. It codes for CASSEGTGGPTNEKLFF.